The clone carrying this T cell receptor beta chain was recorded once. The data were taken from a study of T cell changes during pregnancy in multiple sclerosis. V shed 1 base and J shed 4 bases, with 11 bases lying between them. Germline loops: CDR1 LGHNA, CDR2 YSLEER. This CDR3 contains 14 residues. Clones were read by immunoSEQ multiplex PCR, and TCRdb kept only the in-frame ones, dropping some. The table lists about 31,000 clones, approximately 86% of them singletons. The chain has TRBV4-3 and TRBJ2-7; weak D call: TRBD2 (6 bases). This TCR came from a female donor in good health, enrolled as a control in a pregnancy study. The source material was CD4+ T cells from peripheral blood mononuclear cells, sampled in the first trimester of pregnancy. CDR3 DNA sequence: TGCGCCAGCAGCCAAGGTCGGGGGATGTACGAGCAGTACTTC. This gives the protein CASSQGRGMYEQYF.